The 7 T cell receptor beta chains listed next were all sequenced from one sample in a study of T-cell memory formation after mild COVID-19. TCRdb reprocessed the 5' RACE reads via MiXCR and lists one record per CDR3 protein. This table has tens of thousands of distinct CDR3 sequences, about 16% appearing once. The sequenced sample was PBMCs or a T cell subset sorted from them (not recorded which). The origin of the receptors is an adult who had mild COVID-19 (a few samples of this study predate the infection). Cell type and time point are not known.

The sample holds many counts of this clonotype. The junction shows a germline mismatch at one end, possibly a read error. The CDR3 here is CATSGDIQETQYF. The CDR3 coding sequence is TGTGCCACCAGCGGAGACATCCAAGAGACCCAGTACTTC. The V and J genes are TRBV15 and TRBJ2-5, with no clear D. The CDR3 loop spans 13 amino acids. Germline V gene lookup returns CDR1 LNHNV and CDR2 YYDKDF (reference sequence).

Ten or more counts support this clonotype. The rearrangement links TRBV18 to TRBJ2-2; 8 bases are shared with TRBD1. The length of the CDR3 is 17 residues. V dropped 3 bases and J dropped 4; count of bases not matched to a gene: 10. Germline CDR1 is KGHSH and CDR2 is LQKENI. The CDR3 is CASSPPTGGRATGELFF. CDR3 coding DNA: TGTGCCAGCTCACCTCCTACAGGGGGAAGAGCCACCGGGGAGCTGTTTTTT. The whole variable domain, filled in from reference TRBV18 and TRBJ2-2, reads NAGVMQNPRHLVRRRGQEARLRCSPMKGHSHVYWYRQLPEEGLKFMVYLQKENIIDESGMPKERFSAEFPKEGPSILRIQQVVRGDSAAYFCASSPPTGGRATGELFFGEGSRLTVL.

The chain joins TRBV18 to TRBJ1-4, with unresolved D. CDR3 length: 14 amino acids. V was shortened by 6 bases and J by 1 base, with 9 bases between the two germline ends. Germline V gene data show CDR1 as KGHSH and CDR2 as LQKENI. The CDR3 DNA reads as TGTGCCAGCTCCCAAGGGCTAACTAATGAAAAACTGTTTTTT. Its translation: CASSQGLTNEKLFF. Using reference TRBV18 and TRBJ1-4 for the parts outside the CDR3, the full variable domain is NAGVMQNPRHLVRRRGQEARLRCSPMKGHSHVYWYRQLPEEGLKFMVYLQKENIIDESGMPKERFSAEFPKEGPSILRIQQVVRGDSAAYFCASSQGLTNEKLFFGSGTQLSVL.

By its share, this clonotype is medium-sized. The V and J genes are TRBV5-1 and TRBJ2-2; 7 nucleotides agree with TRBD1. This CDR3 contains 15 residues. The V and J ends lost 4 bases and 1 base, in that order; junction bases with no gene match: 4. Germline CDR1 and CDR2: SGHRS and YFSETQ. CDR3 coding DNA: TGCGCCAGCAGCCCCAGGACAGGGAACACCGGGGAGCTGTTTTTT. It codes for CASSPRTGNTGELFF.

Only a few counts were recorded for this clonotype. The chain joins TRBV7-9 to TRBJ2-1, with D unclear. Germline loops: CDR1 SEHNR, CDR2 FQNEAQ (reference sequence). Trimming pared 3 bases from V and 4 bases from J, leaving 13 bases between. CDR3 length equals 15 residues. CDR3 protein: CASSLGISRYNEQFF. In DNA form, the CDR3 reads TGTGCCAGCAGCTTGGGGATATCGAGATACAATGAGCAGTTCTTC.

This clonotype was counted many times. This chain uses TRBV7-9 with TRBJ2-6; D is possibly TRBD1 (6 bases). Trimming took off 5 bases at V and 0 bases at J, with 11 bases between the two ends. Looked up from germline, CDR1 is SEHNR and CDR2 is FQNEAQ (reference sequence). The CDR3 is 16 residues long. The CDR3, as DNA: TGTGCCAGCAGCGGGACAACCCGCTCTGGGGCCAACGTCCTGACTTTC. The encoded protein is CASSGTTRSGANVLTF. Drawing the rest from reference TRBV7-9 and TRBJ2-6, the complete variable domain is DTGVSQNPRHKITKRGQNVTFRCDPISEHNRLYWYRQTLGQGPEFLTYFQNEAQLEKSRLLSDRFSAERPKGSFSTLEIQRTEQGDSAMYLCASSGTTRSGANVLTFGAGSRLTVL.

This clonotype came up a few times. The rearrangement links TRBV7-9 to TRBJ2-1; TRBD2 matches 8 bases. The CDR3 is 14 amino acids. The germline V gene encodes CDR1 SEHNR and CDR2 FQNEAQ (reference sequence). The junction had 4 bases not matched to a gene; V was cut back by 3 bases and J by 6 bases. The CDR3 nucleotides read TGTGCCAGCAGCTTGAGCCTAGCGGGCAATGAGCAGTTCTTC. Its translation is CASSLSLAGNEQFF.